This T cell receptor (beta chain) was documented in a study of cytomegalovirus exposure and HLA in healthy donors. Primers: 60 Vbeta forward and 13 Jbeta reverse. Here immunoSEQ multiplex PCR was the method, and the copy in TCRdb shows in-frame clones only, minus some. The table records approximately 110,000 clones, approximately 80% of them present only once. The receptor comes from a human donor in good health. Sequencing was carried out using PBMCs.

For the CDR3, the DNA is TGTGCCAGCAGCTTAGCGCCGGGTCCTCCAACCGGGGAGCTGTTTTTT. It yields the protein CASSLAPGPPTGELFF. The gene calls are TRBV7-9 and TRBJ2-2; D unclear. Trimming removed 0 bases from V and 5 bases from J, with 13 bases in between. Germline CDR1 SEHNR, CDR2 FQNEAQ (reference sequence). CDR3 length: 16 amino acids.